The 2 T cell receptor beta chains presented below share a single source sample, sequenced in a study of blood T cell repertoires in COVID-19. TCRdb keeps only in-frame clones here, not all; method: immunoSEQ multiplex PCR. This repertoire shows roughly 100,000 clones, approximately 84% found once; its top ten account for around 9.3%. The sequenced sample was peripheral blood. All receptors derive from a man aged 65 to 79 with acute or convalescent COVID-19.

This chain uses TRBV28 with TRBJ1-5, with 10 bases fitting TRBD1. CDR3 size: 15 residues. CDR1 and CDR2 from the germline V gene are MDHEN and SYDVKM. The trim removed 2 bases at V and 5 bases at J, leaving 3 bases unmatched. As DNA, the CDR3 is TGTGCCAGCAGTTTAATCGGGACAGGGGATCAGCCCCAGCATTTT. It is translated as CASSLIGTGDQPQHF.

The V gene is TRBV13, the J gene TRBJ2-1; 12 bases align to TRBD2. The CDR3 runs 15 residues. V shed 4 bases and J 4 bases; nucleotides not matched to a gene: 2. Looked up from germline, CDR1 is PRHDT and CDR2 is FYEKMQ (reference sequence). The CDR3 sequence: CASSSTSGGYNEQFF. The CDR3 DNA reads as TGTGCCAGCAGCTCGACTAGCGGGGGATACAATGAGCAGTTCTTC.